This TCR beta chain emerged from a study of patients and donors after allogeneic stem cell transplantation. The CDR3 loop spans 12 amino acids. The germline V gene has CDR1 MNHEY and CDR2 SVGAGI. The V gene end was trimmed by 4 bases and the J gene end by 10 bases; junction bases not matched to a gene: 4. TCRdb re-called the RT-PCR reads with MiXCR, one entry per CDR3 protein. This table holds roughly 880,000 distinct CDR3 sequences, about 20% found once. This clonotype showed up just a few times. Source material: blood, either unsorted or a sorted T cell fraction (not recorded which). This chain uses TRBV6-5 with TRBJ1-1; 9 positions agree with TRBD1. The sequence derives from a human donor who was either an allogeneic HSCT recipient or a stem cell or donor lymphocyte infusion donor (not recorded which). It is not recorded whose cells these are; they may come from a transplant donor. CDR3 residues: CASSWDRVGAFF. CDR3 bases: TGTGCCAGCAGTTGGGACAGGGTGGGAGCTTTCTTT.